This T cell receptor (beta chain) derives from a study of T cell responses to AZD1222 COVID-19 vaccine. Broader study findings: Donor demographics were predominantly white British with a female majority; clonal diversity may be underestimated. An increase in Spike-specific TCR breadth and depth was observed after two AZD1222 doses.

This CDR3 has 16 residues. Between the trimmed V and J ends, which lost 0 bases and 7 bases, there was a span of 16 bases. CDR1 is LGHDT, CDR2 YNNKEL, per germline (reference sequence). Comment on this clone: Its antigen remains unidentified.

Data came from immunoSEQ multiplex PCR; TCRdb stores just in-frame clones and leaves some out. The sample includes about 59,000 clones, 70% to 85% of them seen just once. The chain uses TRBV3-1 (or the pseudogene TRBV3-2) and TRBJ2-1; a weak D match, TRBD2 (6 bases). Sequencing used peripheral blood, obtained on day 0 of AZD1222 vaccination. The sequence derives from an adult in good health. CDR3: CASSQDPAGLGNEQFF. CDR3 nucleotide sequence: TGTGCCAGCAGCCAAGATCCGGCGGGACTGGGAAATGAGCAGTTCTTC.